These 16 T cell receptor beta chains came from one sample sequenced in a study of blood T cell repertoires in COVID-19. TCRdb's copy holds only in-frame clones and misses some; the assay was immunoSEQ multiplex PCR. The data show 200,000 to 250,000 clones, roughly 87% seen once. The specimen was peripheral blood. These receptors all come from a woman aged 18-29 years who had recovered from COVID-19.

J is TRBJ2-7 and V is TRBV3-1 (or the pseudogene TRBV3-2); D is unresolved. The germline V and J ends were trimmed by 4 bases and 4 bases, with 17 bases remaining between them. The CDR3 consists of 15 residues. Germline V gene data show CDR1 as LGHDT and CDR2 as YNNKEL (reference sequence). The CDR3 loop is CASSPVSKRIYEQYF. CDR3 DNA sequence: TGTGCCAGCAGCCCCGTGTCTAAGAGAATATACGAGCAGTACTTC.

The V and J genes are TRBV25-1 and TRBJ1-1; 9 nucleotides agree with TRBD1. This CDR3 has 12 residues. J was trimmed by 4 bases and V by 6 bases; bases with no gene match: 0. CDR1 and CDR2 (germline): MGHDK, SYGVNS. The CDR3: CASRTGGTEAFF. CDR3 DNA: TGTGCCAGCAGGACAGGGGGCACTGAAGCTTTCTTT.

This clone was seen only once. The gene calls are TRBV18 and TRBJ1-1; D possibly corresponds to TRBD1 (6 bases). Germline V gene lookup returns CDR1 KGHSH and CDR2 LQKENI. There are 14 residues in the CDR3. V shed 3 bases and J shed 3 bases, with 11 bases lying between them. CDR3 amino acids: CASSPRQVDTEAFF. In DNA form, the CDR3 reads TGTGCCAGCTCACCCAGACAGGTAGACACTGAAGCTTTCTTT.

The chain is built from TRBV7-7 and TRBJ2-5, with a possible D match to TRBD2 (6 bases). V lost 1 base and J lost 3, with 12 bases in between. This CDR3 is built from 15 residues. The germline V gene encodes CDR1 SSHAT and CDR2 FNYEAQ (reference sequence). CDR3 residues: CASSLGEAGKETQYF. CDR3 coding DNA: TGTGCCAGCAGCTTAGGGGAGGCCGGTAAAGAGACCCAGTACTTC.

This chain connects TRBV19 to TRBJ1-2; D might be TRBD1 (5 bases). CDR1 is LNHDA and CDR2 is SQIVND in the germline V gene (reference sequence). V lost 3 bases and J lost 8, with 10 bases in between. CDR3 length: 12 amino acids. The CDR3 protein is CASSIQGRGYTF. The CDR3, as DNA: TGTGCCAGTAGTATCCAGGGCCGGGGCTACACCTTC.

The chain combines TRBV4-1 with TRBJ2-7, with a weak D call TRBD1 (6 bases). CDR3 length: 14 amino acids. Germline loops: CDR1 MGHRA, CDR2 YSYEKL. V was pared by 4 bases and J by 0 bases, with 10 bases between. In DNA, the CDR3 is TGCGCCAGCAGCCCTCGGGACATCTCCTACGAGCAGTACTTC. This codes for CASSPRDISYEQYF.

The V gene is TRBV4-2, the J gene TRBJ1-1; D is unclear. Germline CDR1 reads LGHNA; CDR2 reads YNFKEQ. V gave up 1 base and J gave up 8 bases, with 11 bases separating them. The CDR3 length is 13 residues. CDR3 in amino acids: CASSQAAADEAFF. DNA for the CDR3: TGTGCCAGCAGCCAAGCCGCGGCAGACGAAGCTTTCTTT.

DNA of the CDR3: TGTGCCAGCAGCTCCAACAGGGGACACAATGAGCAGTTCTTC. It is translated as CASSSNRGHNEQFF. V gene TRBV11-2 combines with J gene TRBJ2-1; 7 positions agree with TRBD1. This CDR3 spans 14 amino acids. Trimming took 4 bases from V and 5 from J; bases not matched to a gene: 5. Germline assignment: CDR1 SGHAT and CDR2 FQNNGV.

The CDR3, as DNA: TGTGCCAGCAGCTCACCCGAACGGACTAGCGGGAGCAGGCCAGATACGCAGTATTTT. This encodes CASSSPERTSGSRPDTQYF. The chain links TRBV7-2 to TRBJ2-3, with 13 bases aligning to TRBD2. CDR1 and CDR2 (germline): SGHTA, FQGNSA. Trimming removed 4 bases from V and 4 bases from J; junction bases left unmatched: 14. The length of the CDR3 is 19 residues. The whole variable domain, filled in from reference TRBV7-2 and TRBJ2-3, reads GAGVSQSPSNKVTEKGKDVELRCDPISGHTALYWYRQSLGQGLEFLIYFQGNSAPDKSGLPSDRFSAERTGGSVSTLTIQRTQQEDSAVYLCASSSPERTSGSRPDTQYFGPGTRLTVL.

This chain connects TRBV6-6 to TRBJ1-2; 10 nucleotides match TRBD1. Trimming took 5 bases from V and 2 from J; bases not matched to a gene: 8. Germline V gene data show CDR1 as MNHNY and CDR2 as SVGAGI (reference sequence). This CDR3 is built from 16 residues. The CDR3 DNA reads TGTGCCAGCAGTCGGGACAGGGGTGAGGAAAACTATGGCTACACCTTC. It translates to CASSRDRGEENYGYTF.

This chain joins TRBV5-1 and TRBJ2-7; D remains ambiguous. This CDR3 comprises 13 residues. Trimming shortened V by 4 bases and J by 2 bases, and 10 bases separated the two germline ends. The V gene's germline CDR1 is SGHRS and CDR2 YFSETQ. CDR3 bases: TGCGCCAGCAGCCCAGGTTGGACCTACGAGCAGTACTTC. Amino acids: CASSPGWTYEQYF.

The chain recombines TRBV9 with TRBJ2-2; a possible D gene is TRBD2 (6 bases). Between the trimmed V and J ends, which lost 4 bases and 5 bases, there was a span of 9 bases. Germline assignment: CDR1 SGDLS and CDR2 YYNGEE. The CDR3 has 13 residues. CDR3: CASSHGGTGELFF. For the CDR3, the DNA is TGTGCCAGCAGCCACGGGGGAACCGGGGAGCTGTTTTTT.

This chain links TRBV4-1 with TRBJ2-1, with TRBD2 matching over 8 bases. CDR1 and CDR2 from the germline V gene are MGHRA and YSYEKL. J lost 2 bases, V lost 1 base, and 1 base had no gene match. CDR3 length: 15 residues. In DNA, the CDR3 is TGCGCCAGCAGCCAAGTAGCGGGACCCTACAATGAGCAGTTCTTC. Its protein product is CASSQVAGPYNEQFF.

The V call is TRBV7-9, the J call TRBJ1-1, with a weak D call TRBD1 (6 bases). The V and J ends lost 1 base and 11 bases respectively, with 11 bases between them. The germline gives CDR1 SEHNR, CDR2 FQNEAQ (reference sequence). The CDR3 contains 12 residues. DNA of the CDR3: TGTGCCAGCAGCTTAGATACAGGGCCCGCTTTCTTT. Residues: CASSLDTGPAFF. The whole variable domain, filled in from reference TRBV7-9 and TRBJ1-1, reads DTGVSQNPRHKITKRGQNVTFRCDPISEHNRLYWYRQTLGQGPEFLTYFQNEAQLEKSRLLSDRFSAERPKGSFSTLEIQRTEQGDSAMYLCASSLDTGPAFFGQGTRLTVV.

CDR3 in amino acids: CASSFTRGGIKGGANVLTF. In nucleotides, the CDR3 is TGTGCCAGCAGTTTTACGAGGGGAGGGATTAAGGGTGGGGCCAACGTCCTGACTTTC. The chain carries TRBV27 and TRBJ2-6; 7 nucleotides agree with TRBD2. The CDR3 is 19 amino acids. V lost 3 bases to trimming and J lost 3 bases; unmatched junction nucleotides: 14. Germline CDR1 MNHEY, CDR2 SMNVEV (reference sequence).

This chain joins TRBV30 and TRBJ1-5, with 8 bases identical to TRBD1. Unmatched junction bases numbered 6, after V lost 4 bases and J lost 1 base. CDR1 and CDR2 from the germline V gene are GTSNPN and SVGIG (reference sequence). This CDR3 is 15 amino acids long. Here the CDR3 DNA reads TGTGCCTGGAACAGGGGGAAGGTCAGCAATCAGCCCCAGCATTTT. Its protein product is CAWNRGKVSNQPQHF.